This T cell receptor beta chain was observed in a study of siplizumab effects on memory and regulatory T cells. CDR1 is SGHAT and CDR2 is FQNNGV in the germline V gene. The CDR3 spans 12 residues. Trimming removed 5 bases from V and 6 bases from J; junction bases left unmatched: 4. The data were produced by immunoSEQ multiplex PCR, yet TCRdb's version contains in-frame clones alone and is incomplete. The sample lists about 6,500 clones, just over 60% occurring once. Points on this clone: What it recognizes is unknown.

Whole-study results and caveats: Siplizumab produced a significant reduction in alloreactive sequences that were traceable to unstimulated CD4+ memory cells. Among mappable alloreactive CD4+ clones, the Treg-derived fraction averaged roughly 70% with siplizumab versus about 26% in controls. Sequences below about 10^-5 frequency were poorly captured, limiting mapping of alloreactive clones.

The V call is TRBV11-2, the J call TRBJ2-7, with TRBD1 matching over 7 bases. The material sequenced was effector memory CD8+ T cells sorted from blood. Subset of the sample: unstimulated CD8+ effector memory T cells. The TCR comes from a human donor in good health. DNA of the CDR3: TGTGCCAGCAGCCAGGGGGTTCTCGAGCAGTACTTC. The encoded protein is CASSQGVLEQYF.